This entry is about one T cell receptor (beta chain). This sample stems from a study of CD8 T cells in Susac syndrome. RNA was extracted with the RNeasy kit, and a quantity of 0.5 to 1 ug was reverse transcribed using random hexamers. TCRdb re-called the immunoSEQ multiplex PCR reads through MiXCR, storing one row per CDR3 protein. The sample holds over 150,000 distinct CDR3 sequences; over 85% are singletons and the top ten take under 0.095%. The sequence derives from a human donor with multiple sclerosis. The sample comprised CD4+ T cells from PBMCs.

CDR3 DNA sequence: TGTGCCAGCAGTTTAGACCAGGGTGCTGAAGCTTTCTTT. Translating it yields CASSLDQGAEAFF. V and J are TRBV12-3 or TRBV12-4 and TRBJ1-1, with a tentative D call TRBD1 (5 bases). V lost 1 base to trimming and J lost 6 bases, with 9 bases between them. This CDR3 spans 13 amino acids.